Detailed here is one T cell receptor (beta chain). The target antigen is unknown. The data were taken from a study of T cells in tuberculosis. The wider study: In South Africa, adults with active tuberculosis were compared with IGRA-negative and latently infected IGRA-positive adolescents.

The CDR3 has 16 residues. J lost 5 bases, V lost 0 bases, and 10 bases had no gene match. The germline V gene encodes CDR1 LGHNT and CDR2 FRNRAP. Time point given: new active TB diagnosis, blood taken before or within 7 days of starting treatment. Each donor contributed about 110,000 T cells on average, unsorted. Study outcomes and limitations: Using the GMM-specific repertoire gave about 90% accuracy versus around 70% with motifs. GMM-specific TCRs were nearer to active tuberculosis alpha repertoires, suggesting expansion.

Measured with immunoSEQ multiplex PCR; TCRdb has only the in-frame clones, and not every one. The sample lists under 40,000 clones, approximately 94% occurring once. The chain is built from TRBV12-5 and TRBJ2-7; TRBD2 matches at 7 bases. The sample in question was PBMCs, obtained at tuberculosis diagnosis. The TCR comes from an adult with tuberculosis. The CDR3 sequence: CASGLVRSGGLHEQYF. The CDR3 DNA reads TGTGCTAGTGGTTTGGTACGCTCGGGGGGACTCCACGAGCAGTACTTC. Combining the CDR3 with reference TRBV12-5 and TRBJ2-7 gives the whole variable domain DARVTQTPRHKVTEMGQEVTMRCQPILGHNTVFWYRQTMMQGLELLAYFRNRAPLDDSGMPKDRFSAEMPDATLATLKIQPSEPRDSAVYFCASGLVRSGGLHEQYFGPGTRLTVT.